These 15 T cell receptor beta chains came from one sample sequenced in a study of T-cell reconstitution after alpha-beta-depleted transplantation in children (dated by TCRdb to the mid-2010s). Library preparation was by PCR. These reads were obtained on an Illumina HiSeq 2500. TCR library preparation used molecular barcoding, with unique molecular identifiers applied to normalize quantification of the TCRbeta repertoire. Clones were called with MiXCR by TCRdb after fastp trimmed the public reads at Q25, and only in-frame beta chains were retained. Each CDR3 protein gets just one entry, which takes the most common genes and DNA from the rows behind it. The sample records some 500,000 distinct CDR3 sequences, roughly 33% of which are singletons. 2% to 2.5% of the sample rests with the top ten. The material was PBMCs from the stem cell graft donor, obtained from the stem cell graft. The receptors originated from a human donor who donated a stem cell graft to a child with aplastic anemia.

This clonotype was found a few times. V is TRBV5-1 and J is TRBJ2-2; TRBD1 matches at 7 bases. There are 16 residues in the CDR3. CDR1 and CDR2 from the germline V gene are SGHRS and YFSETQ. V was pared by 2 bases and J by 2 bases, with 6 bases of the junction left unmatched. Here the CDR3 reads CASSLPGTANTGELFF. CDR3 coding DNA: TGCGCCAGCAGCTTACCCGGGACAGCCAACACCGGGGAGCTGTTTTTT.

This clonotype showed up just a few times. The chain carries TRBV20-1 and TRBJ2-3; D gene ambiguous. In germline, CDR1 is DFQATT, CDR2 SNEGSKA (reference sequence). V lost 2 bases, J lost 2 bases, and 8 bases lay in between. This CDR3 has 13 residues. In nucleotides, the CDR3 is TGCAGTGCTAGAAAGGCGGCCACAGATACGCAGTATTTT. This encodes CSARKAATDTQYF.

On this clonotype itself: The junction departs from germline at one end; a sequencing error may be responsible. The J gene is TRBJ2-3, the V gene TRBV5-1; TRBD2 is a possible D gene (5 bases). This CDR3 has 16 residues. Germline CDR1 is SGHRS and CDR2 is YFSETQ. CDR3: CASGLDFRTSTDTQYF. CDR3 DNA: TGCGCCAGCGGCTTGGACTTCAGGACTTCCACAGATACGCAGTATTTT.

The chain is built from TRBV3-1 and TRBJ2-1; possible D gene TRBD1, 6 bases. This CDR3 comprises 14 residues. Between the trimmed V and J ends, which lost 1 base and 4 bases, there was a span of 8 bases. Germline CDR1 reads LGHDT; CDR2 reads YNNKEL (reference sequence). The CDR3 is CASSQGGHYNEQFF. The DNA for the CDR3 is TGTGCCAGCAGCCAAGGGGGGCATTACAATGAGCAGTTCTTC.

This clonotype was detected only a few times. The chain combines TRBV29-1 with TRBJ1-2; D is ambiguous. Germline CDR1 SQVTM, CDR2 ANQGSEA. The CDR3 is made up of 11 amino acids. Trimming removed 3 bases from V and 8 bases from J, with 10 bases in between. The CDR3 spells CSVDLQAGYTF. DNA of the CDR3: TGCAGCGTTGACCTTCAGGCCGGCTACACCTTC.

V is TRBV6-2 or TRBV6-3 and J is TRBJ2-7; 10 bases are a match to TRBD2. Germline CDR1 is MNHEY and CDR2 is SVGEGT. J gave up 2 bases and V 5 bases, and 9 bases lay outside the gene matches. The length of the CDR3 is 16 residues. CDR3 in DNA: TGTGCCAGCAGTCCTTCGCTACTAGCGGGGACCTACGAGCAGTACGTC. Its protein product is CASSPSLLAGTYEQYV.

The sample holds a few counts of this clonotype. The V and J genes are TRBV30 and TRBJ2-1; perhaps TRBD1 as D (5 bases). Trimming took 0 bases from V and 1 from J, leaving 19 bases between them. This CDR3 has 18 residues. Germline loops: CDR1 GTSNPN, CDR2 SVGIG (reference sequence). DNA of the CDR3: TGTGCCTGGAGTGTAACCCGGACAAGCCAGGGATCCTACAATGAGCAGTTCTTC. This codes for CAWSVTRTSQGSYNEQFF.

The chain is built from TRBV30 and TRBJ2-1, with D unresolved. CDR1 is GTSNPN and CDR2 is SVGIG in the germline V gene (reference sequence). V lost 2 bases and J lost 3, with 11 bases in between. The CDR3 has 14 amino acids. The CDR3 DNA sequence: TGTGCCTGGAGTACGTTAGCTGTCTACAATGAGCAGTTCTTC. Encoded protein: CAWSTLAVYNEQFF.

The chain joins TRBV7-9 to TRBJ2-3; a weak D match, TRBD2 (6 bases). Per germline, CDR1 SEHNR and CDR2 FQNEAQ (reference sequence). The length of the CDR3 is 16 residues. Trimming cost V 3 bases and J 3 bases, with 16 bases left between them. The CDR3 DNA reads TGTGCCAGCAGCTTCCTGCTTGGGCGGGGAACAGATACGCAGTATTTT. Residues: CASSFLLGRGTDTQYF.

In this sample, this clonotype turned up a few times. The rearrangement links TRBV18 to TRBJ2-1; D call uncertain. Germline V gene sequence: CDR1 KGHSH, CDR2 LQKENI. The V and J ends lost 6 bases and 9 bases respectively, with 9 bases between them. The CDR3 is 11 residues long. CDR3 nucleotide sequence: TGTGCCAGCTCGCACGAAAGTGAGCAGTTCTTC. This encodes CASSHESEQFF.

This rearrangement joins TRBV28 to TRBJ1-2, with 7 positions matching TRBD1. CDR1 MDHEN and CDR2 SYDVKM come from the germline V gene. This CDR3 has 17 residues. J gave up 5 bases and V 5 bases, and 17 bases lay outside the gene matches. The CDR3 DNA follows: TGTGCCAGCAGTCAACGCCTACAGGGGCGCTTTGGGTATGGCTACACCTTC. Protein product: CASSQRLQGRFGYGYTF.

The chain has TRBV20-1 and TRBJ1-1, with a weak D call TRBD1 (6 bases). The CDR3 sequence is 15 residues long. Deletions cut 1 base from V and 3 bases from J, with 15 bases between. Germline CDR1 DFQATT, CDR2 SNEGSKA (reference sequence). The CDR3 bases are TGCAGTGCTAGAGGCGCCAGGGGTAGGGACACTGAAGCTTTCTTT. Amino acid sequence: CSARGARGRDTEAFF.

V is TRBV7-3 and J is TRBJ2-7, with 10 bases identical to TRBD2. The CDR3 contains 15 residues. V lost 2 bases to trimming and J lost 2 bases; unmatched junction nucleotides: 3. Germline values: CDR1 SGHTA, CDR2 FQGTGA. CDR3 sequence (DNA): TGTGCCAGCAGCTTACTAGCGGGGGCCGCCTACGAGCAGTACTTC. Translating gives CASSLLAGAAYEQYF.

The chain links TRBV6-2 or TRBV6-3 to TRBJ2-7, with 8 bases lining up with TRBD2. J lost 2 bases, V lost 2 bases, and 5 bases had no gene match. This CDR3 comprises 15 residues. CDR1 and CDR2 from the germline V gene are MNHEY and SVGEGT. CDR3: CASSYDPGGAYEQYV. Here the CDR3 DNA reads TGTGCCAGCAGTTACGACCCGGGAGGGGCCTACGAGCAGTACGTC.

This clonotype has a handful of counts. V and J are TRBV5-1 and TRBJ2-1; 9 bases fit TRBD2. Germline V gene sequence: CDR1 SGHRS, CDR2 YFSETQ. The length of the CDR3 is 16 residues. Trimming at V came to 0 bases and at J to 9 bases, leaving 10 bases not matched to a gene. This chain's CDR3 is CASSLVPSGGGGEQFF. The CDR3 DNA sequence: TGCGCCAGCAGCTTGGTTCCTAGCGGCGGGGGGGGTGAGCAGTTCTTC.